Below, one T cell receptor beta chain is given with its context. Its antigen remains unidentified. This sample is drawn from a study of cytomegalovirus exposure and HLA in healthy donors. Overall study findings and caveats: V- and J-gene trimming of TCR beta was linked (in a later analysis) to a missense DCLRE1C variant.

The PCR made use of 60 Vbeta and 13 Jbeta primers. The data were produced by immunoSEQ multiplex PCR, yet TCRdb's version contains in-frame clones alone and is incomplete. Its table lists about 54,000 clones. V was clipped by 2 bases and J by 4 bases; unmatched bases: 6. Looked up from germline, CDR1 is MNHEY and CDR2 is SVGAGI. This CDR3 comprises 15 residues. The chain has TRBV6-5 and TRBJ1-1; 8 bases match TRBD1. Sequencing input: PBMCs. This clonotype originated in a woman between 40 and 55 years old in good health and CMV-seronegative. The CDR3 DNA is TGTGCCAGCAGTTACGCAGGGGGCGAGAGCACTGAAGCTTTCTTT. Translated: CASSYAGGESTEAFF.